The source of this T cell receptor (beta chain) is a study of T cell responses to AZD1222 COVID-19 vaccine (dated by TCRdb to the early 2020s). About the investigation overall: TCR sequencing was performed for 230 to 250 trial participants, of whom roughly 200 were given two doses of AZD1222 and 26 were given two doses of MenACWY control vaccine. Trial participants were enrolled into age subgroups of 18-55, 56-69 and 70-plus years, which contained about 160, 30 and 59 TCR-sequenced participants, respectively.

Spanning cysteine to phenylalanine, the CDR3 consists of 14 amino acids. The entry retains the CDR3 DNA only, 42 bases that are in frame from base 1. V and J lose 8 bases and 1 base, and a span of 14 bases separates them. According to the germline V gene (reference sequence), CDR1 reads LNHDA and CDR2 reads SQIVND. Findings and caveats that apply to the study as a whole: After two AZD1222 doses, both the breadth and the depth of spike-specific TCRs were significantly higher than at day 0 and than in MenACWY recipients. Because no samples from the day 14 peak response were available, repertoires could be characterized only after the peak T cell response. In the small 56-69-year group, the increase in depth fell short of significance, most likely because of low power. Participants were mostly white British and included more females than males, and it was suggested by the authors that clonal diversity may have been underestimated. The vaccine-associated CD4 TCRs covered the entire spike protein, and the dominant responses fell in regions 160-218 and 743-854. Nearly half of unique spike-specific TCRs reportedly recognized epitopes outside regions mutated in the B.1.351 and B.1.1.7 variants. Conclusions about previously exposed vaccinees were limited because only six or seven AZD1222 recipients were SARS-CoV-2 seropositive at baseline.

As for this clone: Its cognate antigen has yet to be identified. No much larger clonotype is one base removed from it; base qualities were not supplied.

Read against the paper, the sample's time point label means: about 28 days (+/-7) after the second vaccine dose. Taken with the paper, the label for treatment or condition translates to: meningococcal conjugate vaccine given as trial control. The vaccinee samples were drawn from two UK trials, COV001 and COV002, one of which was a single-blind randomized controlled phase 2/3 trial testing AZD1222 (ChAdOx1 nCoV-19) in healthy adults. Trial participant PBMC samples were collected at day 0 and day 28 after the second dose for TCRbeta chain sequencing. The CDR3 regions of human TCRbeta chains were analyzed by immunosequencing. In the original analysis: TCRs in the repertoires were compared against a reference library of SARS-CoV-2-specific TCRs that had been generated with the MIRA antigen-specificity platform. Breadth meant the fraction of unique TCRs that were SARS-CoV-2-associated, whereas depth meant the fraction of total T cells that were SARS-CoV-2-associated. Each spike-specific TCR was assigned to its reactive spike region and to a CD4 or CD8 class using the MIRA data. Log10-transformed breadth and depth values were compared by one-way ANOVA with Sidak's multiple comparisons tests. What TCRdb holds here is the immuneACCESS table cut down to in-frame rearrangements. Part of the clones is not present; checked against another copy, under half of the missing clones reflect an unresolved V gene, and the others are unexplained. The D gene and trimming were derived from the DNA, and the V and J assignments and clone size from that table. The sample includes approximately 210,000 clones, with around 94% observed a single time. Around 1.7% of the sample is taken by the ten largest.

This clonotype was obtained from an adult who received the MenACWY meningococcal vaccine as a control. The source material was peripheral blood, sampled 28 days after the second dose of the MenACWY control vaccine. Recombination linked TRBV19 to TRBJ1-1; no D segment can be confidently identified. The DNA reads as follows: TGTGCCAGTTCCGGGGAGACCGAGAACACTGAAGCTTTCTTT. It translates to CASSGETENTEAFF.